A single sample gave rise to the 15 T cell receptor beta chains below, sequenced in a study of OX40 agonist ivuxolimab in advanced cancers. The protocol was immunoSEQ multiplex PCR, while the TCRdb copy is restricted to in-frame clones and leaves out a portion. The sample records 45,000 or so clones, 75% to 85% being singletons. The starting material was CD4+ or CD8+ T cells sorted from blood, obtained in a trial of the OX40 agonist ivuxolimab. The source of these receptors is an adult with an advanced solid tumor such as melanoma, head and neck, liver or kidney cancer.

The V call is TRBV2, the J call TRBJ1-3, with a possible D match to TRBD1 (5 bases). The CDR3 contains 13 residues. The germline gives CDR1 SNHLY, CDR2 FYNNEI. V lost 6 bases and J 0 bases, leaving 6 bases between the germline ends. The CDR3 is CASRTDSGNTIYF. The CDR3 DNA is TGTGCCAGCAGGACAGACTCTGGAAACACCATATATTTT.

This clone was observed a handful of times. The V call is TRBV18, the J call TRBJ2-7, with 7 bases matching TRBD1. CDR1 and CDR2 from the germline V gene are KGHSH and LQKENI. The CDR3 totals 14 residues. Trimming removed 3 bases from V and 3 bases from J; junction bases left unmatched: 5. This chain's CDR3 is CASSPGTEIYEQYF. In DNA, the CDR3 is TGTGCCAGCTCACCGGGGACAGAGATCTACGAGCAGTACTTC.

V gene TRBV2 combines with J gene TRBJ1-1; possible D gene TRBD1, 6 bases. The germline V and J ends were trimmed by 6 bases and 1 base, with 15 bases remaining between them. CDR3 length equals 15 residues. Germline-derived CDR1 and CDR2 are SNHLY and FYNNEI. CDR3 residues: CASRGQIMGNTEAFF. Here the CDR3 DNA reads TGTGCCAGCAGAGGACAGATCATGGGGAACACTGAAGCTTTCTTT. The complete variable domain, with remaining parts taken from reference TRBV2 and TRBJ1-1, reads EPEVTQTPSHQVTQMGQEVILRCVPISNHLYFYWYRQILGQKVEFLVSFYNNEISEKSEIFDDQFSVERPDGSNFTLKIRSTKLEDSAMYFCASRGQIMGNTEAFFGQGTRLTVV.

CDR3 sequence (DNA): TGTGCCAGCAGCTCCTCATCGGGTGGAATAAGCTACACCTTC. It encodes CASSSSSGGISYTF. The chain carries TRBV11-2 and TRBJ1-2; D call uncertain. Trimming pared 4 bases from V and 9 bases from J, leaving 18 bases between. The germline V gene has CDR1 SGHAT and CDR2 FQNNGV. This CDR3 spans 14 amino acids. The full variable domain, in which reference TRBV11-2 and TRBJ1-2 provide the parts outside the CDR3, is EAGVAQSPRYKIIEKRQSVAFWCNPISGHATLYWYQQILGQGPKLLIQFQNNGVVDDSQLPKDRFSAERLKGVDSTLKIQPAKLEDSAVYLCASSSSSGGISYTFGSGTRLTVV.

This clone was counted a few times. This chain joins TRBV18 and TRBJ2-5, with D possibly TRBD2 on 6 matching bases. Germline V gene data show CDR1 as KGHSH and CDR2 as LQKENI. The CDR3 is 17 amino acids. The V gene lost 4 bases and the J gene lost 2 bases, with 20 bases spanning the gap. CDR3: CASSLSQGGTGQETQYF. CDR3 DNA sequence: TGTGCCAGCTCACTATCGCAGGGAGGCACCGGTCAAGAGACCCAGTACTTC.

This clone was seen a few times. The rearrangement links TRBV11-2 to TRBJ1-2; 9 bases map to TRBD1. Germline V gene data show CDR1 as SGHAT and CDR2 as FQNNGV. V trimming: 5 bases; J trimming: 4 bases; junction bases outside the gene matches: 5. This CDR3 comprises 14 residues. This chain's CDR3 is CASSIRQGGYGYTF. The CDR3 bases are TGTGCCAGCAGCATTAGACAGGGGGGCTATGGCTACACCTTC. The whole variable domain, filled in from reference TRBV11-2 and TRBJ1-2, reads EAGVAQSPRYKIIEKRQSVAFWCNPISGHATLYWYQQILGQGPKLLIQFQNNGVVDDSQLPKDRFSAERLKGVDSTLKIQPAKLEDSAVYLCASSIRQGGYGYTFGSGTRLTVV.

V gene TRBV19 combines with J gene TRBJ1-3, with D perhaps matching TRBD1 (6 bases). Germline V CDR1 and CDR2: LNHDA, SQIVND (reference sequence). The CDR3 runs 14 residues. The germline V and J ends were trimmed by 6 bases and 1 base, with 10 bases remaining between them. CDR3 bases: TGTGCCAGTAGCCGGGACATTTCTGGAAACACCATATATTTT. Protein: CASSRDISGNTIYF.

The chain couples TRBV7-2 to TRBJ2-3, with 9 bases matching TRBD2. Germline CDR1 SGHTA, CDR2 FQGNSA. The CDR3 runs to 15 residues. V shed 3 bases, J shed 5 bases, and the junction held 6 bases outside the gene matches. CDR3 sequence reads: CASSLGRGGLDTQYF. CDR3 in DNA: TGTGCCAGCAGCTTGGGGCGGGGGGGCTTAGATACGCAGTATTTT.

This chain links TRBV6-1 with TRBJ2-1, with 12 bases identical to TRBD2. Germline V gene data show CDR1 as MNHNS and CDR2 as SASEGT. There are 16 residues in the CDR3. The trim removed 4 bases at V and 9 bases at J, leaving 10 bases unmatched. The CDR3: CASSVPLAGGPIEQFF. DNA for the CDR3: TGTGCCAGCAGTGTCCCCCTAGCGGGGGGGCCCATTGAGCAGTTCTTC.

This clone was counted only a few times. The chain employs TRBV4-2 and TRBJ1-3; D perhaps matches TRBD1 (6 bases). Per the germline V gene, CDR1 is LGHNA and CDR2 is YNFKEQ. V dropped 1 base and J dropped 0 bases, with 10 bases sitting between them. The CDR3 runs 16 residues. The CDR3 coding sequence is TGTGCCAGCAGCCAAGTTCTCAGGGGCTCTGGAAACACCATATATTTT. Translated: CASSQVLRGSGNTIYF.

The V call is TRBV7-2, the J call TRBJ2-7, with D perhaps matching TRBD1 or TRBD2 (5 bases each). Per germline, CDR1 SGHTA and CDR2 FQGNSA. V lost 0 bases and J lost 1, with 13 bases in between. The length of the CDR3 is 16 residues. The CDR3 is CASSLAGTDSSYEQYF. The CDR3 DNA is TGTGCCAGCAGCTTAGCCGGGACGGATTCTTCCTACGAGCAGTACTTC. The complete variable domain, with remaining parts taken from reference TRBV7-2 and TRBJ2-7, reads GAGVSQSPSNKVTEKGKDVELRCDPISGHTALYWYRQSLGQGLEFLIYFQGNSAPDKSGLPSDRFSAERTGGSVSTLTIQRTQQEDSAVYLCASSLAGTDSSYEQYFGPGTRLTVT.

The chain joins TRBV9 to TRBJ2-1; 10 nucleotides agree with TRBD2. Unmatched junction bases numbered 11, after V lost 3 bases and J lost 8 bases. The CDR3 covers 16 residues. Looked up from germline, CDR1 is SGDLS and CDR2 is YYNGEE. CDR3 in amino acids: CASSGPGLAPLDEQFF. Written as DNA, the CDR3 is TGTGCCAGCAGCGGTCCGGGACTAGCGCCTTTGGATGAGCAGTTCTTC. Full variable domain (outside the CDR3, taken from reference TRBV9 and TRBJ2-1): DSGVTQTPKHLITATGQRVTLRCSPRSGDLSVYWYQQSLDQGLQFLIQYYNGEERAKGNILERFSAQQFPDLHSELNLSSLELGDSALYFCASSGPGLAPLDEQFFGPGTRLTVL.

J is TRBJ2-5 and V is TRBV7-7; TRBD1 or TRBD2 may be the D gene (5 bases each). Germline V gene lookup returns CDR1 SSHAT and CDR2 FNYEAQ (reference sequence). V lost 5 bases and J lost 4, with 17 bases in between. The CDR3 runs to 15 residues. This chain's CDR3 is CASSPGPGQGETQYF. In nucleotides, the CDR3 is TGTGCCAGCAGCCCGGGACCGGGTCAAGGAGAGACCCAGTACTTC.

V and J are TRBV30 and TRBJ2-1, with 10 bases matching TRBD1. J was trimmed by 4 bases and V by 5 bases; bases with no gene match: 5. CDR3 length: 14 amino acids. Germline loops: CDR1 GTSNPN, CDR2 SVGIG (reference sequence). CDR3 DNA sequence: TGTGCCTGGGTGGGGGACAGGGGATACAATGAGCAGTTCTTC. Translating it yields CAWVGDRGYNEQFF. Full variable domain (rest looked up from reference TRBV30 and TRBJ2-1): SQTIHQWPATLVQPVGSPLSLECTVEGTSNPNLYWYRQAAGRGLQLLFYSVGIGQISSEVPQNLSASRPQDRQFILSSKKLLLSDSGFYLCAWVGDRGYNEQFFGPGTRLTVL.

There are a few counts of this clone. This chain connects TRBV12-2 to TRBJ2-7; the DNA was not compared with TRBD2, the D call given in the table. TRBV12-2 is shown as a pseudogene. CDR3 length: 17 amino acids. CDR3 in amino acids: CASRLLHGTSGLYEQYF. The CDR3 nucleotides read TGTGCAAGTCGCTTATTGCACGGGACTAGCGGACTATACGAGCAGTACTTC.